These 25 T cell receptor beta chains came from one sample sequenced in a study of blood T cells in healthy people across ages. The authors ran a second PCR of roughly 6 to 12 cycles using a sample-barcoded 5' primer and a J-beta primer mix. TCRdb passed the 5' RACE reads through MiXCR, listing each CDR3 protein once. The sample holds 890,000 or so distinct CDR3 sequences, 55% to 65% seen once. Sequencing was performed on blood. These receptors were obtained from a man aged 25 to 40 in good health.

This chain links TRBV12-3 or TRBV12-4 with TRBJ2-1; 9 nucleotides agree with TRBD2. The CDR3 consists of 16 residues. Losses at the gene ends were 5 bases for V and 0 bases for J; bases not matched to a gene: 5. The CDR3 region is CASSGYSGSSYNEQFF. CDR3 sequence (DNA): TGTGCCAGCAGTGGTTATAGCGGGAGCTCCTACAATGAGCAGTTCTTC.

The chain links TRBV7-2 to TRBJ2-7; 8 positions agree with TRBD1. CDR3 length: 15 residues. V trimming: 1 base; J trimming: 7 bases; junction bases outside the gene matches: 9. Looked up from germline, CDR1 is SGHTA and CDR2 is FQGNSA. As DNA, the CDR3 is TGTGCCAGCAGCTTAGAAAGGACAGGGCCCTTGGAGCAGTACTTC. It is translated as CASSLERTGPLEQYF.

This clonotype has more than one count but fewer than ten. J is TRBJ1-4 and V is TRBV20-1; 7 bases line up with TRBD1. This CDR3 spans 16 amino acids. Germline loops: CDR1 DFQATT, CDR2 SNEGSKA (reference sequence). V shed 3 bases and J 3 bases; nucleotides not matched to a gene: 10. The CDR3 sequence: CSARGAPGGSNEKLFF. CDR3 sequence (DNA): TGCAGTGCTAGGGGGGCTCCAGGGGGGTCTAATGAAAAACTGTTTTTT.

This chain links TRBV28 with TRBJ2-5, with D maybe TRBD2 (6 bases). TRBJ2-7 explains the end of the DNA better; the J call may be wrong. Germline V gene lookup returns CDR1 MDHEN and CDR2 SYDVKM. The CDR3 totals 13 residues. CDR3 bases: TGTGCCAGCAGTTTGACCCGCGGGGTCGAGCAGTACTTC. It is translated as CASSLTRGVEQYF.

This rearrangement joins TRBV11-2 to TRBJ1-6, with a weak D call TRBD1 (5 bases). Per germline, CDR1 SGHAT and CDR2 FQNNGV. The V gene lost 7 bases and the J gene lost 2 bases, with 9 bases spanning the gap. The CDR3 has 14 residues. The CDR3 is CASTQGPYNSPLHF. CDR3 in DNA: TGTGCCAGCACCCAGGGTCCCTATAATTCACCCCTCCACTTT.

V gene TRBV2 combines with J gene TRBJ1-1; TRBD1 matches 7 bases. Germline trimming cut 4 bases from V and 3 bases from J; bases unmatched to any gene: 14. The germline V gene has CDR1 SNHLY and CDR2 FYNNEI. The CDR3 is made up of 17 amino acids. CDR3 bases: TGTGCCAGCAGTGTTGGGCAACGACAGGGTTTGTACACTGAAGCTTTCTTT. This encodes CASSVGQRQGLYTEAFF.

V gene TRBV9 combines with J gene TRBJ2-1, with 8 nucleotides matching TRBD2. Germline trimming cut 3 bases from V and 1 base from J; bases unmatched to any gene: 9. Germline lookup yields CDR1 SGDLS and CDR2 YYNGEE. The CDR3 is made up of 17 amino acids. The CDR3 coding sequence is TGTGCCAGCAGCGGAAATCCCGGGACTAGATCCTACAATGAGCAGTTCTTC. Its protein is CASSGNPGTRSYNEQFF.

The V and J genes are TRBV7-9 and TRBJ2-7; D is unresolved. The germline V gene encodes CDR1 SEHNR and CDR2 FQNEAQ (reference sequence). The CDR3 is 14 residues long. The ends were cut back, 5 bases at V and 4 bases at J, with 15 bases in the middle. CDR3 DNA sequence: TGTGCCAGCAGCCCCCTTCCCTACCCGTACGAGCAGTACTTC. It is translated as CASSPLPYPYEQYF.

CDR3 nucleotide sequence: TGCAGTTTCGACTGGGGACAGGGGCACTATGAGCAGTTCTTC. Translating gives CSFDWGQGHYEQFF. V and J are TRBV20-1 and TRBJ2-1, with 10 bases lining up with TRBD1. Looked up from germline, CDR1 is DFQATT and CDR2 is SNEGSKA (reference sequence). Trimming at V came to 8 bases and at J to 8 bases, leaving 12 bases not matched to a gene. The CDR3 sequence is 14 residues long.

The table lists this clonotype with a few counts. The chain combines TRBV20-1 with TRBJ2-6; D is unclear. Trimming cost V 6 bases and J 0 bases, with 6 bases left between them. Germline V gene data show CDR1 as DFQATT and CDR2 as SNEGSKA (reference sequence). The CDR3 has 13 residues. CDR3 DNA sequence: TGCAGTGCCCTCCCCTCTGGGGCCAACGTCCTGACTTTC. Translation: CSALPSGANVLTF.

This sequence joins TRBV28 and TRBJ2-4, with D perhaps TRBD1 or TRBD2 (6 bases each). V was pared by 6 bases and J by 1 base, with 13 bases between. The CDR3 covers 15 residues. CDR1 MDHEN and CDR2 SYDVKM come from the germline V gene. The CDR3 reads CASSHGGGAKNIQYF. In nucleotides, the CDR3 is TGTGCCAGCAGCCACGGAGGGGGGGCCAAAAACATTCAGTACTTC.

The gene calls are TRBV27 and TRBJ1-1; 9 bases match TRBD1. Germline V lookup: CDR1 MNHEY, CDR2 SMNVEV (reference sequence). CDR3 length: 17 amino acids. Germline trimming cut 4 bases from V and 1 base from J; bases unmatched to any gene: 10. In DNA form, the CDR3 reads TGTGCCAGCAGTTCACCCGGGACAGGGTTTGGGAACACTGAAGCTTTCTTT. It specifies CASSSPGTGFGNTEAFF.

The gene calls are TRBV9 and TRBJ1-2; possibly TRBD1 for D (6 bases). Between the trimmed V and J ends, which lost 6 bases and 6 bases, there was a span of 18 bases. Germline V gene sequence: CDR1 SGDLS, CDR2 YYNGEE. The CDR3 length is 14 residues. The DNA for the CDR3 is TGTGCCAGCACCCTAACTGGGGGGGCAAATGGCTACACCTTC. Translated, it gives CASTLTGGANGYTF.

J is TRBJ2-6 and V is TRBV7-8, with no clear D. The germline CDR1 and CDR2 sequences are SGHVS and FQNEAQ. This CDR3 is 16 amino acids long. Trimming removed 2 bases from V and 2 bases from J, with 10 bases in between. Written as DNA, the CDR3 is TGTGCCAGCAGCTTAACATTCAGCGCTGGGGCCAACGTCCTGACTTTC. It is translated as CASSLTFSAGANVLTF.

The genes are TRBV28 and TRBJ2-2, with a tentative D call TRBD1 (5 bases). V dropped 3 bases and J dropped 2 bases, with 13 bases sitting between them. Germline-derived CDR1 and CDR2 are MDHEN and SYDVKM. The CDR3 spans 16 residues. The CDR3 reads CASSFLQGFNTGELFF. The CDR3 DNA reads TGTGCCAGCAGTTTCCTCCAGGGTTTTAACACCGGGGAGCTGTTTTTT.

The rearrangement links TRBV4-3 to TRBJ2-7, with D hard to call. The V end was cut by 4 bases, the J end by 2 bases, with 24 bases between. This CDR3 spans 18 amino acids. Germline V gene data show CDR1 as LGHNA and CDR2 as YSLEER. The chain's CDR3 is CASSPIILQRRATYEQYF. The CDR3, as DNA: TGCGCCAGCAGCCCAATTATACTACAACGTCGGGCAACCTACGAGCAGTACTTC.

V and J are TRBV5-1 and TRBJ2-6, with 10 bases that match TRBD1. V lost 4 bases and J lost 0; bases outside the gene matches: 4. The CDR3 is 17 residues long. Germline V gene data show CDR1 as SGHRS and CDR2 as YFSETQ. The CDR3 region has the DNA TGCGCCAGCAGCACGACAGGGGGCTACTCTGGGGCCAACGTCCTGACTTTC. Amino acids: CASSTTGGYSGANVLTF.

This clonotype was found once. The chain joins TRBV7-9 to TRBJ1-2; D remains ambiguous. Trimming cost V 8 bases and J 8 bases, with 18 bases left between them. This CDR3 region has 13 residues. Per germline, CDR1 SEHNR and CDR2 FQNEAQ (reference sequence). CDR3: CASQSSRTIGYTF. CDR3 bases: TGTGCCAGCCAATCGTCGCGGACTATCGGCTACACCTTC. Drawing the rest from reference TRBV7-9 and TRBJ1-2, the complete variable domain is DTGVSQNPRHKITKRGQNVTFRCDPISEHNRLYWYRQTLGQGPEFLTYFQNEAQLEKSRLLSDRFSAERPKGSFSTLEIQRTEQGDSAMYLCASQSSRTIGYTFGSGTRLTVV.

This clonotype came up a few times. The chain combines TRBV10-3 with TRBJ2-7; the D gene is possibly TRBD2 (5 bases). The germline V and J ends were trimmed by 4 bases and 7 bases, with 11 bases remaining between them. Germline V gene data show CDR1 as ENHRY and CDR2 as SYGVKD. The CDR3 totals 12 residues. The CDR3 is CAISGTRDEQYF. CDR3 in DNA: TGTGCCATCAGTGGCACTCGGGATGAGCAGTACTTC.

The CDR3 region is CASILGQMNTEAFF. CDR3 nucleotides: TGTGCCAGCATCCTGGGACAAATGAACACTGAAGCTTTCTTT. The chain combines TRBV12-3 or TRBV12-4 with TRBJ1-1; possible D gene TRBD1, 6 bases. Between the trimmed V and J ends, which lost 7 bases and 0 bases, there was a span of 12 bases. This CDR3 is 14 amino acids long.

The rearrangement uses TRBV12-3 or TRBV12-4 and TRBJ2-5; 7 bases align to TRBD2. With 1 base clipped from V and 4 bases from J, the junction kept 12 bases outside the gene matches. The CDR3 is made up of 17 amino acids. In DNA form, the CDR3 reads TGTGCCAGCAGTTTAGTAGCTAGCGGCTTTCCTATAGAGACCCAGTACTTC. Its protein is CASSLVASGFPIETQYF.

Only one count was recorded for this clonotype. The rearrangement joins TRBV20-1 to TRBJ2-3; 12 positions agree with TRBD2. The V gene's germline CDR1 is DFQATT and CDR2 SNEGSKA (reference sequence). V was pared by 3 bases and J by 5 bases, with 6 bases of the junction left unmatched. This CDR3 has 15 residues. CDR3 in amino acids: CSASLAGGPGDTQYF. The CDR3 DNA follows: TGCAGTGCTAGTCTAGCGGGGGGGCCCGGAGATACGCAGTATTTT.

A single count supports this clonotype. The chain uses TRBV5-5 and TRBJ1-6; D is ambiguous. V lost 4 bases and J 0 bases, leaving 14 bases between the germline ends. CDR1 and CDR2 (germline): SGHKS, YYEKEE (reference sequence). The CDR3 has 17 residues. The CDR3 reads CASSVSDGSSYNSPLHF. For the CDR3, the DNA is TGTGCCAGCAGCGTGTCGGACGGCAGCTCCTATAATTCACCCCTCCACTTT.

The CDR3 region is CASTTTGGSFIGNQPQHF. The CDR3, as DNA: TGTGCCAGCACCACGACAGGGGGCAGTTTTATTGGCAATCAGCCCCAGCATTTT. The V gene is TRBV12-3 or TRBV12-4, the J gene TRBJ1-5, with 10 positions matching TRBD1. The V segment lost 7 bases and the J segment 2 bases; nucleotides outside the gene matches: 14. The CDR3 length is 18 residues.

The V and J genes are TRBV7-9 and TRBJ1-1, with unresolved D. Trimming stripped 5 bases from V and 1 base from J, with 11 bases between. The CDR3 totals 14 residues. CDR1 and CDR2 from the germline V gene are SEHNR and FQNEAQ (reference sequence). The CDR3 nucleotides read TGTGCCAGCAGCCCAATCGGAAGGAACACTGAAGCTTTCTTT. Its protein is CASSPIGRNTEAFF.